One T cell receptor (beta chain) is described in this entry. The antigen is undetermined. V was shortened by 7 bases and J by 4 bases, with 10 bases between the two germline ends. The CDR3 runs to 12 residues. CDR1 is MGHDK, CDR2 SYGVNS, per germline. The data belong to a study of cytomegalovirus exposure and HLA in healthy donors. On the study more broadly: There were approximately 80 million unique TCRs (from HLA-typed donors) in an early data release. Study-level findings and limits: Of the V segments, some could not be distinguished, including TRBV6-2 and TRBV6-3, and were excluded.

The PCR used 60 Vbeta and 13 Jbeta primers. Sequenced by immunoSEQ multiplex PCR; TCRdb stores in-frame clones only, minus some. The sample has fewer than 150,000 clones; roughly four fifths are singletons. What was sequenced was PBMCs. This TCR came from a woman aged 45 to 65 in good health and CMV-seropositive. The genes are TRBV25-1 and TRBJ1-2; D ambiguous. The DNA of the CDR3 is TGTGCCAGCAAAGAGTCCCCCTATGGCTACACCTTC. Translation gives CASKESPYGYTF.